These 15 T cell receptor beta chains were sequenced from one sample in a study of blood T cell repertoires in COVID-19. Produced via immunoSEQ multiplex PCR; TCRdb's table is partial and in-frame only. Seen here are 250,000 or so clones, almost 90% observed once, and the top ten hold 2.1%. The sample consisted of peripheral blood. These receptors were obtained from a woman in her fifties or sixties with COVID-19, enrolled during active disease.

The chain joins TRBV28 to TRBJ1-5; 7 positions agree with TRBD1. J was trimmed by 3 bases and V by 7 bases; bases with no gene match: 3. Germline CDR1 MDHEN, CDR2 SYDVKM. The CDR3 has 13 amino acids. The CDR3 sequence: CASTDRSNQPQHF. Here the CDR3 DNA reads TGTGCCAGCACGGACAGGTCCAATCAGCCCCAGCATTTT.

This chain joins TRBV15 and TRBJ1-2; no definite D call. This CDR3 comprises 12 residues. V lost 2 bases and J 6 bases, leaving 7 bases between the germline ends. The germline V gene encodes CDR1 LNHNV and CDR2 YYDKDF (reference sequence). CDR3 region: CATSRQSNGYTF. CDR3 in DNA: TGTGCCACCAGCAGACAGTCCAATGGCTACACCTTC. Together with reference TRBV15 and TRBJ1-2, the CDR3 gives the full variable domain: DAMVIQNPRYQVTQFGKPVTLSCSQTLNHNVMYWYQQKSSQAPKLLFHYYDKDFNNEADTPDNFQSRRPNTSFCFLDIRSPGLGDTAMYLCATSRQSNGYTFGSGTRLTVV.

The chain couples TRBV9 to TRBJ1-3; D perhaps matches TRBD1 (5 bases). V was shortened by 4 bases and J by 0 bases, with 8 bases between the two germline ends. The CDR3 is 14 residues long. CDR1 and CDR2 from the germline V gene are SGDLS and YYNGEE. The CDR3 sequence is CASSRDSSGNTIYF. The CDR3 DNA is TGTGCCAGCAGCCGAGACAGCTCTGGAAACACCATATATTTT.

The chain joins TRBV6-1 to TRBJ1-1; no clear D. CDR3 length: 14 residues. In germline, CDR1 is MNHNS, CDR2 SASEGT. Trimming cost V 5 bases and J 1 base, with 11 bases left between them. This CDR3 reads CASSLRAGNTEAFF. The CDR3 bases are TGTGCCAGCAGTCTTAGGGCGGGGAACACTGAAGCTTTCTTT.

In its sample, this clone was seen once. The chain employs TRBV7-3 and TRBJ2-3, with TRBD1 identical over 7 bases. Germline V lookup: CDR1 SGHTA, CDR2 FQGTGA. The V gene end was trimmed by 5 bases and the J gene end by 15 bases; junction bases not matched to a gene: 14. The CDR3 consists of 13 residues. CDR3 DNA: TGTGCCAGCAGCCCGCAGACAGGGTCTTTTTTTTATTTT. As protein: CASSPQTGSFFYF. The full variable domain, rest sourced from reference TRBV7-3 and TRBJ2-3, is GAGVSQTPSNKVTEKGKYVELRCDPISGHTALYWYRQSLGQGPEFLIYFQGTGAADDSGLPNDRFFAVRPEGSVSTLKIQRTERGDSAVYLCASSPQTGSFFYFGPGTRLTVL.

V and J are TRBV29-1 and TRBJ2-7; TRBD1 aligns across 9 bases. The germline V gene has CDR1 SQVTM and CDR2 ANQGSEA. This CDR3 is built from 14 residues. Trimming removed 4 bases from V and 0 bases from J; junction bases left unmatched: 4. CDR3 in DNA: TGCAGCGTTGCGTCGACAGGGGGCTCCTACGAGCAGTACTTC. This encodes CSVASTGGSYEQYF.

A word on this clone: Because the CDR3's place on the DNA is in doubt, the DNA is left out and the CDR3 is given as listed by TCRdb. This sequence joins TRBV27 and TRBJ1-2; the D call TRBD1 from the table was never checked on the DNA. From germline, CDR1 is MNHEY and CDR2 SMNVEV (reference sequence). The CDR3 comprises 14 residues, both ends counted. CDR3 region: CASSFSTSTGGYTF.

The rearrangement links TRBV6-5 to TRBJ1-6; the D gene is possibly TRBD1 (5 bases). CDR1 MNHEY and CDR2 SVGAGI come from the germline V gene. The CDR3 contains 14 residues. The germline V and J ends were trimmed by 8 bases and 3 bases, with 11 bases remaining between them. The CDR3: CASSTALYNSPLHF. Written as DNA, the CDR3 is TGTGCCAGCTCGACAGCCCTCTATAATTCACCCCTCCACTTT.

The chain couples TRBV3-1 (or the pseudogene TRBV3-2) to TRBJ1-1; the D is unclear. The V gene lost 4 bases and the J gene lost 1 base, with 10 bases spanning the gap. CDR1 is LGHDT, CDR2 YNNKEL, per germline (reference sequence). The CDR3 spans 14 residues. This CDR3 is CASSPPPGNTEAFF. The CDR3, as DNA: TGTGCCAGCAGCCCTCCCCCGGGGAACACTGAAGCTTTCTTT.

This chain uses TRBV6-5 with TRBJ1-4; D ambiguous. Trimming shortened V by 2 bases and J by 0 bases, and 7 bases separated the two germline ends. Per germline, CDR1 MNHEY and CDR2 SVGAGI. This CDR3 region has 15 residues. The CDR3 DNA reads TGTGCCAGCAGTTACACCTATGCAACTAATGAAAAACTGTTTTTT. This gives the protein CASSYTYATNEKLFF.

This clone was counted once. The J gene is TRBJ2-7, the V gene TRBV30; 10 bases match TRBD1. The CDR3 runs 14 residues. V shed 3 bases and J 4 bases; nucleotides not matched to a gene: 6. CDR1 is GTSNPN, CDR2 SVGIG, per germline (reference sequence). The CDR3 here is CAWRTGTGVYEQYF. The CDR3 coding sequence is TGTGCCTGGAGGACAGGGACAGGGGTATACGAGCAGTACTTC.

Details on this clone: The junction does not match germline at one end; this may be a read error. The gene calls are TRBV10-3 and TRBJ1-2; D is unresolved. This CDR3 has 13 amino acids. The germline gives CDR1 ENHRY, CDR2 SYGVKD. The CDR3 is CAITEGRGYGYTF. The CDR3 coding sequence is TGTGCCATCACTGAGGGTCGAGGCTATGGCTACACCTTC.

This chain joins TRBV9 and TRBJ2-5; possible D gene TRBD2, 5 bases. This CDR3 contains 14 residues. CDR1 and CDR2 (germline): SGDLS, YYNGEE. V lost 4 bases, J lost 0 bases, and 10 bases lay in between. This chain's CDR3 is CASSTTGYQETQYF. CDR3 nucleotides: TGTGCCAGCAGCACCACGGGGTACCAAGAGACCCAGTACTTC.

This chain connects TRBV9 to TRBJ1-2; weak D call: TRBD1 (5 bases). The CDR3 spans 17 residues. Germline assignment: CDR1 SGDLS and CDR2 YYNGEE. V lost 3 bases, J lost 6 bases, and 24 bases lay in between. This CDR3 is CASSATPQGGVVHGYTF. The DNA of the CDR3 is TGTGCCAGCAGCGCCACACCGCAGGGTGGAGTAGTGCATGGCTACACCTTC. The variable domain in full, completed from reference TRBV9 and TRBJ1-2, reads DSGVTQTPKHLITATGQRVTLRCSPRSGDLSVYWYQQSLDQGLQFLIQYYNGEERAKGNILERFSAQQFPDLHSELNLSSLELGDSALYFCASSATPQGGVVHGYTFGSGTRLTVV.

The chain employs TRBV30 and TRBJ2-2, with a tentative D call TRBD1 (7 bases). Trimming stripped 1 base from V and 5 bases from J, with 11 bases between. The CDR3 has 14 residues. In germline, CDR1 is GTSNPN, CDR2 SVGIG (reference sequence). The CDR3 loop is CAWSGQGGTGELFF. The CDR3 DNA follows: TGTGCCTGGAGTGGGCAGGGGGGAACCGGGGAGCTGTTTTTT.